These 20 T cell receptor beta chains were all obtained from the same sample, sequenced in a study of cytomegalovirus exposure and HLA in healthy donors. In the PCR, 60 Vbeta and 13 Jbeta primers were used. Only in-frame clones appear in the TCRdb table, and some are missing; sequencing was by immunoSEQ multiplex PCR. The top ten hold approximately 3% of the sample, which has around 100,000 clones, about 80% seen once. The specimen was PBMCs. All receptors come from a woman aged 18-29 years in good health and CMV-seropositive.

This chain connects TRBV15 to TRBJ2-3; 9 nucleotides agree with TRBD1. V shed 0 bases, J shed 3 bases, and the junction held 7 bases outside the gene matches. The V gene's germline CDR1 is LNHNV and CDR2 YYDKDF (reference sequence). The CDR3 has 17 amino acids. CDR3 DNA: TGTGCCACCAGCAGAGATCGGGACAGGGAGGTTACAGATACGCAGTATTTT. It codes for CATSRDRDREVTDTQYF.

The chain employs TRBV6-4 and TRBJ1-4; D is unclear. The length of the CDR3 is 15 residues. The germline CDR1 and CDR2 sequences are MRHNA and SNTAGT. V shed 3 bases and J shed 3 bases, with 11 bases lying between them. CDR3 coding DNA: TGTGCCAGCAGTGATCGCGGTTTCCCTAATGAAAAACTGTTTTTT. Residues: CASSDRGFPNEKLFF.

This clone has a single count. Here the CDR3 DNA reads TGTGCCAGCAGTGCAAGGACAGGGTTGGGCTACACCTTC. This translates into CASSARTGLGYTF. The chain recombines TRBV6-4 with TRBJ1-2; TRBD1 aligns across 8 bases. The V gene's germline CDR1 is MRHNA and CDR2 SNTAGT. The CDR3 contains 13 residues. J lost 8 bases, V lost 4 bases, and 6 bases had no gene match.

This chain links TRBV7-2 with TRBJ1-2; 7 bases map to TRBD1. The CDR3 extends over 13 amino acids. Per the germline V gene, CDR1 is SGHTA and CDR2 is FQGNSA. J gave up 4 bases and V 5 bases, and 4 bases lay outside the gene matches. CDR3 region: CASSLDRAYGYTF. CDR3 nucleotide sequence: TGTGCCAGCAGCCTTGACAGGGCCTATGGCTACACCTTC.

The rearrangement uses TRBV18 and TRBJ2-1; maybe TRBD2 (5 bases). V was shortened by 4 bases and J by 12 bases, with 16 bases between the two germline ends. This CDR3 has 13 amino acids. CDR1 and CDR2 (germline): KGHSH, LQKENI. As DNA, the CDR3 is TGTGCCAGCTCACTCGCCCCCGGGGAGCCGCAGTTCTTC. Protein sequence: CASSLAPGEPQFF.

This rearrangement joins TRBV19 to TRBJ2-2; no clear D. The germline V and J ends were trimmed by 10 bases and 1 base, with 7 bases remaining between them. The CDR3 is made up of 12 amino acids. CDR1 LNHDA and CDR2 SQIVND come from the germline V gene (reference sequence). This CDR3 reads CATDKNTGELFF. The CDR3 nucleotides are TGTGCCACCGACAAGAACACCGGGGAGCTGTTTTTT. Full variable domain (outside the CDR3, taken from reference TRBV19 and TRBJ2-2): DGGITQSPKYLFRKEGQNVTLSCEQNLNHDAMYWYRQDPGQGLRLIYYSQIVNDFQKGDIAEGYSVSREKKESFPLTVTSAQKNPTAFYLCATDKNTGELFFGEGSRLTVL.

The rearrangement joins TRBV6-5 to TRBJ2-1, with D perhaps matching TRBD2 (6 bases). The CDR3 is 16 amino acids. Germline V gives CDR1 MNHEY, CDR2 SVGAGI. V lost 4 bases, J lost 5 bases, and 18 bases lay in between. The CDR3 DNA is TGTGCCAGCAGTTTTAGTGGTAGCGGATATCACAATGAGCAGTTCTTC. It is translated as CASSFSGSGYHNEQFF.

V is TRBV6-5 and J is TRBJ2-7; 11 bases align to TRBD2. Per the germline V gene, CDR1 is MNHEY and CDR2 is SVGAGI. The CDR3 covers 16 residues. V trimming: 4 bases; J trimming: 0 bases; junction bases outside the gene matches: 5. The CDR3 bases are TGTGCCAGCAGTTCCACTAGCGGGAGAAGCTCCTACGAGCAGTACTTC. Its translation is CASSSTSGRSSYEQYF.

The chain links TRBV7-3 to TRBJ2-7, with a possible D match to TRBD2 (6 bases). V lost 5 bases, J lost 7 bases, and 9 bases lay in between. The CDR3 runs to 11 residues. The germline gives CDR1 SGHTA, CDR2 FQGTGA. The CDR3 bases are TGTGCCAGCAGCGACGGAGGGGAGCAGTACTTC. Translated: CASSDGGEQYF.

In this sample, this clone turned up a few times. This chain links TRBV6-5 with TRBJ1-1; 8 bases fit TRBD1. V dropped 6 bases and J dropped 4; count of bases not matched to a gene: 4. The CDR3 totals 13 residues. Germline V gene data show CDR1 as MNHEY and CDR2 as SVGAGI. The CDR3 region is CASRRTGGTEAFF. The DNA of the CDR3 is TGTGCCAGCAGGCGTACAGGGGGCACTGAAGCTTTCTTT.

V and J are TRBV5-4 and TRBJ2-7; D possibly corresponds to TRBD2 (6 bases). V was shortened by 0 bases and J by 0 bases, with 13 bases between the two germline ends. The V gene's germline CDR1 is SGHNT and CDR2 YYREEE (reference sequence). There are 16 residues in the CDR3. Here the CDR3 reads CASSLAPRGPSYEQYF. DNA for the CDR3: TGTGCCAGCAGCTTGGCGCCGCGGGGACCCTCCTACGAGCAGTACTTC. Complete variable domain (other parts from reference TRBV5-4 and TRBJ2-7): ETGVTQSPTHLIKTRGQQVTLRCSSQSGHNTVSWYQQALGQGPQFIFQYYREEENGRGNFPPRFSGLQFPNYSSELNVNALELDDSALYLCASSLAPRGPSYEQYFGPGTRLTVT.

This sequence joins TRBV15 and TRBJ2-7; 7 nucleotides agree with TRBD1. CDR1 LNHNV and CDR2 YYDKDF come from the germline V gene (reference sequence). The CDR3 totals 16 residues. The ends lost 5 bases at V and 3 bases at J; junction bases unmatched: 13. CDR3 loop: CATSLIGTGAYYEQYF. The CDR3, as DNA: TGTGCCACCAGCCTAATTGGAACAGGGGCTTACTACGAGCAGTACTTC. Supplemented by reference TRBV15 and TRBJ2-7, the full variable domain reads DAMVIQNPRYQVTQFGKPVTLSCSQTLNHNVMYWYQQKSSQAPKLLFHYYDKDFNNEADTPDNFQSRRPNTSFCFLDIRSPGLGDTAMYLCATSLIGTGAYYEQYFGPGTRLTVT.

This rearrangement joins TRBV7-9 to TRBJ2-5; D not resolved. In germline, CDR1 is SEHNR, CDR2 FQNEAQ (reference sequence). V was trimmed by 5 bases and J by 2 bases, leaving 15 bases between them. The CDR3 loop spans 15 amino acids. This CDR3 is CASSHALAKQETQYF. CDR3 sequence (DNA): TGTGCCAGCAGCCATGCCCTGGCCAAGCAAGAGACCCAGTACTTC.

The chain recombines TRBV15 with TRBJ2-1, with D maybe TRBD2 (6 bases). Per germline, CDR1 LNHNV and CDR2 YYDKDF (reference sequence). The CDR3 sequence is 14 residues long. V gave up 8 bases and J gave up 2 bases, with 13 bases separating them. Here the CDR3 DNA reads TGTGCCACCGCGCTCGAGCGGGCCTACAATGAGCAGTTCTTC. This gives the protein CATALERAYNEQFF.

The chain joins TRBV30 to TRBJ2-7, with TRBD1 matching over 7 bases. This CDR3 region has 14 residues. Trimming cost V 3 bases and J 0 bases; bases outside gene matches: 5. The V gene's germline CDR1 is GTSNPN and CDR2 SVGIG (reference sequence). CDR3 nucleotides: TGTGCCTGGAGGAGGACAGGAACCTCCTACGAGCAGTACTTC. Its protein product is CAWRRTGTSYEQYF.

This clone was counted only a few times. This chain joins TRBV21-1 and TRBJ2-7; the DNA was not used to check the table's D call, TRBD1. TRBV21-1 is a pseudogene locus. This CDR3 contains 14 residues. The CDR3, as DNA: TGTGCCAGCAGCAAAGAGGACAGGGTCCACGAGCAGTACTTC. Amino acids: CASSKEDRVHEQYF.

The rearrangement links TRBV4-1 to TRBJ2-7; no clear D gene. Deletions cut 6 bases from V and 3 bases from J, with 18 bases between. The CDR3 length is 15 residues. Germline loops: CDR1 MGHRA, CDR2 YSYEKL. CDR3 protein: CASSPRTVPRYEQYF. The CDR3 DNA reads TGCGCCAGCAGTCCCAGAACAGTCCCTCGCTACGAGCAGTACTTC.

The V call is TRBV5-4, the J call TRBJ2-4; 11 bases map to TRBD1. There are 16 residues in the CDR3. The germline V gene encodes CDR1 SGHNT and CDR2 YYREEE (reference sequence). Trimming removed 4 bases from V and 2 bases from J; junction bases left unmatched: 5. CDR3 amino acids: CASSQRTGGPKNIQYF. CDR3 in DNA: TGTGCCAGCAGCCAACGGACAGGGGGCCCCAAAAACATTCAGTACTTC. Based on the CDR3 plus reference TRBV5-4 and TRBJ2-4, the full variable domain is ETGVTQSPTHLIKTRGQQVTLRCSSQSGHNTVSWYQQALGQGPQFIFQYYREEENGRGNFPPRFSGLQFPNYSSELNVNALELDDSALYLCASSQRTGGPKNIQYFGAGTRLSVL.

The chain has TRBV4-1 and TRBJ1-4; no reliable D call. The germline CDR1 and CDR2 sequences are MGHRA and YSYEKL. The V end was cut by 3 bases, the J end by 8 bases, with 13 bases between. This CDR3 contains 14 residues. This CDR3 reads CASSQDQAGEKLFF. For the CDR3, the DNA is TGCGCCAGCAGCCAGGATCAGGCGGGAGAAAAACTGTTTTTT.

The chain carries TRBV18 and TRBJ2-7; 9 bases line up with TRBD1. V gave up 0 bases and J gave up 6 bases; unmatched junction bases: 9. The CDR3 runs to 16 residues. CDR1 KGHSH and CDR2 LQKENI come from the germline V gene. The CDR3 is CASSPPGQGGSGEQYF. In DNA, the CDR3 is TGTGCCAGCTCACCACCGGGACAGGGAGGATCAGGCGAGCAGTACTTC.